This TCR beta chain was profiled in a study of T cell responses to AZD1222 COVID-19 vaccine. Assay: immunoSEQ multiplex PCR; the TCRdb copy retains only in-frame clones and omits some. The repertoire holds about 86,000 clones, approximately 80% seen once, with more than 20% in the top ten. The germline V gene has CDR1 SNHLY and CDR2 FYNNEI. Trimming shortened V by 6 bases and J by 5 bases, and 19 bases separated the two germline ends. CDR3 length: 15 amino acids. The source is an adult in good health. The J gene is TRBJ1-2, the V gene TRBV2; no definite D call. The sample here was peripheral blood, taken on day 0 of AZD1222 vaccination. The chain's CDR3 is CASSLPEGTLYGYTF. The DNA for the CDR3 is TGTGCCAGCAGCCTCCCGGAGGGAACCCTTTATGGCTACACCTTC. Complete variable domain (other parts from reference TRBV2 and TRBJ1-2): EPEVTQTPSHQVTQMGQEVILRCVPISNHLYFYWYRQILGQKVEFLVSFYNNEISEKSEIFDDQFSVERPDGSNFTLKIRSTKLEDSAMYFCASSLPEGTLYGYTFGSGTRLTVV.